The present entry profiles one T cell receptor (beta chain) with its context. Its antigen is unknown. Compared with germline, one end of the junction differs, possibly owing to a read error. These data come from a study of tumor and adjacent non-tumor tissue in lung cancer. Findings of the study overall: Significantly higher TCR diversity was found in tumor than normal lung. Patients with more diverse tumor TCRs had worse survival.

Germline CDR1 is DFQATT and CDR2 is SNEGSKA (reference sequence). This CDR3 comprises 14 residues. No cell sorting was done before RNA was extracted from the tissue. Three rounds of nested PCR, following a modified ARM-PCR protocol, produced the TCRbeta library. Using its own MiXCR run on the multiplex PCR reads, TCRdb lists one record per CDR3 protein. The sample consists of about 200,000 distinct CDR3 sequences, around 71% of them appearing once. Sequenced: lung tumor tissue. The receptor comes from a man in his fifties or sixties with non-small cell lung cancer. V is TRBV20-1 and J is TRBJ2-1; 8 positions agree with TRBD2. The CDR3 region is CNASSGGQLNEQFF. The DNA of the CDR3 is TGCAATGCTTCCTCGGGGGGGCAACTCAATGAGCAGTTCTTC.